This entry concerns a single T cell receptor beta chain. Antigen: not known. The record originates from a study of T cell responses to AZD1222 COVID-19 vaccine. The wider study: Pooling covered second doses at about 4 or about 12 weeks. Study observations and caveats: Mapped onto spike, vaccine-associated CD4 TCRs spanned it and were dominant at 160-218 and 743-854. Donors, mostly white British, included more females; clonal diversity was possibly underestimated.

Here immunoSEQ multiplex PCR was the method, and the copy in TCRdb shows in-frame clones only, minus some. Among about 150,000 clones listed, approximately 92% were seen once. Germline CDR1 is KGHSH and CDR2 is LQKENI. CDR3 length equals 14 residues. V was trimmed by 6 bases and J by 1 base, leaving 10 bases between them. The receptor was isolated from an adult in good health. V usage is TRBV18 and J usage is TRBJ1-5; D gene ambiguous. Sequences were derived from peripheral blood, sampled on day 0 of AZD1222 vaccination. CDR3 residues: CASSSTVSNQPQHF. The CDR3 DNA reads TGTGCCAGCTCGTCGACGGTGAGCAATCAGCCCCAGCATTTT.